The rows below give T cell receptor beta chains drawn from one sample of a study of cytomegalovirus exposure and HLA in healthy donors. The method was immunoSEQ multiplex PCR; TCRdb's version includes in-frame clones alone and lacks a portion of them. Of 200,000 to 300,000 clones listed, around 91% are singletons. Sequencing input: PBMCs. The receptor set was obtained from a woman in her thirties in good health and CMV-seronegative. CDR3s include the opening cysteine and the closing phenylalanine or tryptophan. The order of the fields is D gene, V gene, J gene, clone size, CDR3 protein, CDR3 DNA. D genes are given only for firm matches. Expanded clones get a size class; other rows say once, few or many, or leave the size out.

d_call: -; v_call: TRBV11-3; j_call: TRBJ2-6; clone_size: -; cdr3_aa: CASSLVGAAGANVLTF; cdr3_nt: TGTGCCAGCAGCTTAGTTGGGGCTGCTGGGGCCAACGTCCTGACTTTC
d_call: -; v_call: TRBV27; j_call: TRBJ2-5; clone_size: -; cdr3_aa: CASSLSSLAGETQYF; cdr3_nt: TGTGCCAGCAGTTTATCGAGCTTAGCTGGAGAGACCCAGTACTTC
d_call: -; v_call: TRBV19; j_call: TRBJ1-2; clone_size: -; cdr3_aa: CASSMAGYGYTF; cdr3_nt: TGTGCCAGTAGTATGGCAGGGTATGGCTACACCTTC
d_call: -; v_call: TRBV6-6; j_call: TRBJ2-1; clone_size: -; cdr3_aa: CASSYSINEQFF; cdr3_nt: TGTGCCAGCAGTTACTCGATCAATGAGCAGTTCTTC
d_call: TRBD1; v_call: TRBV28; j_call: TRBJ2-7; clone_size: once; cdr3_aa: CASRTPDRGVYEQYF; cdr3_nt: TGTGCCAGCAGGACCCCGGACAGGGGCGTCTACGAGCAGTACTTC
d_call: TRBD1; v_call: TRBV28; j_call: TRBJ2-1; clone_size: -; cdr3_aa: CASSQGQGYNEQFF; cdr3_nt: TGTGCCAGCAGTCAGGGACAGGGCTACAATGAGCAGTTCTTC
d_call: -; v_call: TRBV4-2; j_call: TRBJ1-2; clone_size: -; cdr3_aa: CASSQAGPSYGYTF; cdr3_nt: TGTGCCAGCAGCCAGGCGGGACCGAGCTATGGCTACACCTTC
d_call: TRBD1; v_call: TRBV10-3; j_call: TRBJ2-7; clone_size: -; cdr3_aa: CAISASGQGPGEQYF; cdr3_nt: TGTGCCATCAGTGCCTCGGGACAGGGTCCGGGGGAGCAGTACTTC
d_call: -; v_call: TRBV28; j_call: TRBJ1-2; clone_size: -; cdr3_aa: CASSLFRQSYGYTF; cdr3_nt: TGTGCCAGCAGTTTATTTCGGCAGTCCTATGGCTACACCTTC
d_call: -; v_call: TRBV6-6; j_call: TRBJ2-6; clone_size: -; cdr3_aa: CASSVQGTGANVLTF; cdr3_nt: TGTGCCAGCAGTGTACAGGGCACTGGGGCCAACGTCCTGACTTTC
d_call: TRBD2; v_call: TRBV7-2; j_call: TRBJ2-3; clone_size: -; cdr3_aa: CASSSIKGLAGGPVDTQYF; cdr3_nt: TGTGCCAGCAGCTCAATCAAGGGGCTAGCGGGAGGGCCGGTAGATACGCAGTATTTT
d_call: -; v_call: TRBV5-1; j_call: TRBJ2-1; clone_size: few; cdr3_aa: CASSLQANEQFF; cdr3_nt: TGCGCCAGCAGCTTACAGGCTAATGAGCAGTTCTTC
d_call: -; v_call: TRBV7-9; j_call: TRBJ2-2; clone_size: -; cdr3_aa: CASSWNTGELFF; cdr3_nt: TGTGCCAGCAGTTGGAACACCGGGGAGCTGTTTTTT
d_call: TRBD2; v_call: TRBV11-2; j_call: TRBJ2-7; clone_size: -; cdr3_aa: CASSLGGSPYEQYF; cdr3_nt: TGTGCCAGCAGCTTGGGGGGGTCACCCTACGAGCAGTACTTC
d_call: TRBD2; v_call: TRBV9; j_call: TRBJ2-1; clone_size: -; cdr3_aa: CASSVGTSGLESSYNEQFF; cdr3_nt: TGTGCCAGCAGCGTAGGAACTAGCGGCCTAGAGAGCTCCTACAATGAGCAGTTCTTC
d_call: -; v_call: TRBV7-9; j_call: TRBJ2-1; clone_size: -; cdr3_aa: CASSLGQGPTYNEQFF; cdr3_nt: TGTGCCAGCAGCTTAGGGCAGGGCCCGACCTACAATGAGCAGTTCTTC
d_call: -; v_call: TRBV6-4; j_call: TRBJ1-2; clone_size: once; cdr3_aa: CASSAFGGTNGYTF; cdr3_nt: TGTGCCAGCAGTGCCTTCGGCGGGACAAATGGCTACACCTTC
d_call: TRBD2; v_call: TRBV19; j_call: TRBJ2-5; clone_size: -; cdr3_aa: CASSIGGSGAETQYF; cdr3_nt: TGTGCCAGTAGTATTGGGGGAAGCGGGGCAGAGACCCAGTACTTC
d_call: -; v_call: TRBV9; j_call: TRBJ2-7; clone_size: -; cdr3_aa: CASSPGGRDEQYF; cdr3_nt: TGTGCCAGCAGCCCAGGGGGGAGGGACGAGCAGTACTTC
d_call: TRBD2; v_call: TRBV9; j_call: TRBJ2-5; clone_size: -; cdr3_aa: CASSVQTGTKGNQETQYF; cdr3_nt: TGTGCCAGCAGCGTACAAACCGGGACTAAAGGGAACCAAGAGACCCAGTACTTC
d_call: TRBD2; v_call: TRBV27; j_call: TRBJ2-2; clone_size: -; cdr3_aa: CASSLVSTSGRAGELFF; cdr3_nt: TGTGCCAGCAGTTTAGTCTCGACTAGCGGGCGAGCCGGGGAGCTGTTTTTT
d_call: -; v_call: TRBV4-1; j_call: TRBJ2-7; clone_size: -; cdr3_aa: CASSQEKQGPYEQYF; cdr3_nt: TGCGCCAGCAGCCAAGAGAAACAAGGTCCCTACGAGCAGTACTTC
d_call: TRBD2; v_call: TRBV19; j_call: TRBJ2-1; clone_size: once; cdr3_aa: CASSSPIRLAESSYNEQFF; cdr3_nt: TGTGCCAGTAGTAGCCCGATCCGACTAGCGGAGAGCTCCTACAATGAGCAGTTCTTC
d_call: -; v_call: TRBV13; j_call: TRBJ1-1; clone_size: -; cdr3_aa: CASTRLEGGTEAFF; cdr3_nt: TGTGCCAGCACCAGGCTGGAGGGGGGCACTGAAGCTTTCTTT
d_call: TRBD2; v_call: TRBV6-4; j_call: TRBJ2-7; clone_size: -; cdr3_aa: CASSDPPWAGDSYEQYF; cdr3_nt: TGTGCCAGCAGTGACCCACCTTGGGCGGGAGACTCCTACGAGCAGTACTTC
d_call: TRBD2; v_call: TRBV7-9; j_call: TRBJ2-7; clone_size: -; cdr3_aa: CASSSLETSAGVVYEQYF; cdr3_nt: TGTGCCAGCAGCTCCCTGGAGACTAGCGCGGGAGTTGTCTACGAGCAGTACTTC
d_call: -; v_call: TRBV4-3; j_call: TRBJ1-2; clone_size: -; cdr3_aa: CASSPGRGSGGYTF; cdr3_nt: TGCGCCAGCAGCCCCGGGCGGGGTTCGGGTGGCTACACCTTC
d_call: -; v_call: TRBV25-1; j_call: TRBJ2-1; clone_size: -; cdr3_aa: CASSERVGGVDNEQFF; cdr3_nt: TGTGCCAGCAGTGAACGGGTCGGGGGAGTAGACAATGAGCAGTTCTTC
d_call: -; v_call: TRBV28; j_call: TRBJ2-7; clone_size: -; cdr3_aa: CASSLSEAWDLTSYEQYF; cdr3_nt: TGTGCCAGCAGTTTATCGGAAGCGTGGGACCTGACCTCCTACGAGCAGTACTTC
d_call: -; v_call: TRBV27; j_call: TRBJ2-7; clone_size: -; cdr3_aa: CASSLLGQGSHEQYF; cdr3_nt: TGTGCCAGCAGTTTATTGGGGCAGGGGAGCCACGAGCAGTACTTC
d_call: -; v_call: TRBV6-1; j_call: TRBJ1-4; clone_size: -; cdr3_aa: CASSSGSFNEKLFF; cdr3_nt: TGTGCCAGCAGCTCAGGTTCTTTTAATGAAAAACTGTTTTTT
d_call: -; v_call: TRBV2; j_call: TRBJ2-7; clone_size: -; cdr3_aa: CASKDVSYEQYF; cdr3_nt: TGTGCCAGCAAGGACGTAAGCTACGAGCAGTACTTC
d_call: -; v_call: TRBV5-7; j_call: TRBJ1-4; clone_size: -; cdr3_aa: CASSLGGVDEKLFF; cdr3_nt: TGTGCCAGCAGCTTGGGGGGGGTTGATGAAAAACTGTTTTTT
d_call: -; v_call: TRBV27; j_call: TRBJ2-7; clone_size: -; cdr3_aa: CASSLYGARDREDYEQYF; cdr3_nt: TGTGCCAGCAGTTTATACGGCGCCCGGGACCGAGAAGACTACGAGCAGTACTTC
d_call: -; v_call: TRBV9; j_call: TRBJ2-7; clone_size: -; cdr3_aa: CASSVSGSEGYEQYF; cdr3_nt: TGTGCCAGCAGCGTATCTGGGTCGGAGGGTTACGAGCAGTACTTC
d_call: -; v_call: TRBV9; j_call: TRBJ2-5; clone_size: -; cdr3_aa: CASSEGSGVVSKETQYF; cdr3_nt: TGTGCCAGCAGCGAAGGGTCAGGGGTCGTTTCTAAAGAGACCCAGTACTTC
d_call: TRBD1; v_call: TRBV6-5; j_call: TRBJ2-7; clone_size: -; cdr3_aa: CASRGSGTGGYEQYF; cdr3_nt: TGTGCCAGCAGGGGGTCGGGGACAGGGGGCTACGAGCAGTACTTC
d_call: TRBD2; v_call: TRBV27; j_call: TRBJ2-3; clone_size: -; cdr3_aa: CASSSGLAGVGTDTQYF; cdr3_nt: TGTGCCAGCAGTTCTGGACTAGCGGGAGTTGGTACAGATACGCAGTATTTT
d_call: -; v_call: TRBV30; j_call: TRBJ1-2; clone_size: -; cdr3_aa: CAWRRQINYGYTF; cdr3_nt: TGTGCCTGGAGGCGACAGATCAACTATGGCTACACCTTC